This is a list of T cell receptor beta chains from one sample in a study of cytomegalovirus exposure and HLA in healthy donors. Profiled with immunoSEQ multiplex PCR; TCRdb holds only in-frame clones, not every one. Among hundreds of thousands of clones listed, 80% to 90% were seen once. Sequenced sample: PBMCs. The receptors were gathered from a young woman in good health and CMV-seropositive. Each CDR3 is given with its conserved first and last residue. The order of the fields is V gene, J gene, clone size, D gene, CDR3 protein, CDR3 DNA. A D gene is named only where the DNA matches it firmly. The size of a clone is reported for some rows only, either as once, few or many, or as a class for expanded clones.

>TRBV25-1|TRBJ1-1|-|TRBD1
CASSERQGAITEAFF
TGTGCCAGCAGTGAAAGGCAGGGGGCGATCACTGAAGCTTTCTTT
>TRBV11-2|TRBJ2-7|few|-
CASSYGSQSSYEQYF
TGTGCCAGCAGCTACGGGTCCCAGAGCTCCTACGAGCAGTACTTC
>TRBV28|TRBJ1-3|once|-
CASSLFRGYGNTIYF
TGTGCCAGCAGTTTATTTCGGGGATACGGAAACACCATATATTTT
>TRBV5-5|TRBJ2-1|-|-
CASSPMGLNEQFF
TGTGCCAGCAGCCCTATGGGACTCAATGAGCAGTTCTTC
>TRBV2|TRBJ1-5|-|-
CASRENTGFNQPQHF
TGTGCCAGCCGAGAAAATACAGGGTTTAATCAGCCCCAGCATTTT
>TRBV27|TRBJ1-5|once|-
CASSPVISNQPQHF
TGTGCCAGCAGTCCAGTCATTAGCAATCAGCCCCAGCATTTT
>TRBV28|TRBJ2-3|-|-
CASSSGITDTQYF
TGTGCCAGCAGTTCAGGCATCACAGATACGCAGTATTTT
>TRBV6-5|TRBJ2-1|once|-
CASSYSLPLLNEQFF
TGTGCCAGCAGTTACTCTTTGCCGTTACTCAATGAGCAGTTCTTC
>TRBV4-1|TRBJ1-4|-|-
CASSLGGQSQLFF
TGCGCCAGCAGCCTTGGAGGACAGAGTCAACTGTTTTTT
>TRBV9|TRBJ1-1|-|-
CASSVDGGRDTEAFF
TGTGCCAGCAGCGTAGACGGGGGAAGGGACACTGAAGCTTTCTTT
>TRBV19|TRBJ2-7|-|-
CASSIYHGNYEQYF
TGTGCCAGTAGTATTTACCACGGGAACTACGAGCAGTACTTC
>TRBV6-1|TRBJ1-2|-|TRBD1
CASSPTGVHYGYTF
TGTGCCAGCAGCCCGACAGGGGTTCACTATGGCTACACCTTC
>TRBV6-1|TRBJ2-3|-|TRBD2
CASSEGLAGGPSTDTQYF
TGTGCCAGCAGTGAAGGACTAGCGGGAGGGCCTAGCACAGATACGCAGTATTTT
>TRBV7-6|TRBJ2-2|once|-
CASSYDRGPGELFF
TGTGCCAGCAGTTACGACCGGGGTCCCGGGGAGCTGTTTTTT
>TRBV5-1|TRBJ2-3|-|TRBD2
CASSTTGTSPTDTQYF
TGCGCCAGCAGCACTACCGGGACTAGCCCCACAGATACGCAGTATTTT
>TRBV7-3|TRBJ1-5|once|TRBD1
CASSLGSIAGQGGVQPQHF
TGTGCCAGCAGCTTAGGATCAATAGCAGGACAGGGGGGAGTTCAGCCCCAGCATTTT